This T cell receptor (beta chain) was identified in a study of OX40 agonist ivuxolimab in advanced cancers. Looking at the study overall: Aged roughly 23 to 80 with a mean of around 60 years, they were 75% to 85% male. Findings and limits, study-wide: Within 6 weeks, CD4+ and CD8+ blood T cells expanded clonally at 0.1 to 3.0 mg/kg.

About this clone itself: Its antigen is not identified.

This CDR3 comprises 14 residues. The V end lost 3 bases, the J end lost 1 base, and 6 bases lay between the germline ends. The germline CDR1 and CDR2 sequences are MNHEY and SMNVEV (reference sequence). Clones were read by immunoSEQ multiplex PCR, and TCRdb kept only the in-frame ones, dropping some. The repertoire holds around 10,000 clones, with 77% as singletons. This sequence joins TRBV27 and TRBJ2-2; D is undetermined. The sequence came from an adult with an advanced solid tumor such as melanoma, head and neck, liver or kidney cancer. Sequencing used CD4+ or CD8+ T cells sorted from blood, obtained in a trial of the OX40 agonist ivuxolimab. The chain's CDR3 is CASSFGRNTGELFF. For the CDR3, the DNA is TGTGCCAGCAGTTTTGGGCGGAACACCGGGGAGCTGTTTTTT.